This T cell receptor (beta chain) came from a study of cytomegalovirus exposure and HLA in healthy donors. Study summary: The platform used for the 120 or so validation repertoires matched that of the roughly 720 first-cohort repertoires, a later analysis reported.

A remark on this clone: Its antigen is still unknown.

Broader study findings: Researchers catalogued about 160 TCR beta chains as cytomegalovirus-associated. High specificity and sensitivity for cytomegalovirus status were reported for the classifier. Among TCR sequences, most were rare, though some public TCRs appeared in many donors.

Trimming cost V 4 bases and J 5 bases; bases outside gene matches: 6. This CDR3 has 16 residues. Per germline, CDR1 MGHRA and CDR2 YSYEKL. Measured with immunoSEQ multiplex PCR; TCRdb has only the in-frame clones, and not every one. This table holds over 100,000 clones, more than 75% found once. The sample consisted of PBMCs. The receptor comes from a woman in her late teens or twenties in good health and CMV-seropositive. The V and J genes are TRBV4-1 and TRBJ2-3, with TRBD2 matching 13 bases. The CDR3 nucleotides read TGCGCCAGCAGCCGCACTAGCGGGGGGGCCGAAGATACGCAGTATTTT. It translates to CASSRTSGGAEDTQYF.